This TCR beta chain appears in the sequencing data of a study of radiotherapy plus CTLA-4 blockade in lung cancer. Overall study context: For 18% of patients, objective responses occurred, and about 33% had disease control.

The data were produced by immunoSEQ multiplex PCR, yet TCRdb's version contains in-frame clones alone and is incomplete. This table has 30,000 to 50,000 clones, about four fifths appearing once. People whose metastatic non-small-cell lung cancer was chemo-refractory got focal radiation along with CTLA-4 blockade by ipilimumab. V was trimmed by 3 bases and J by 5 bases, leaving 23 bases between them. Germline lookup yields CDR1 SEHNR and CDR2 FQNEAQ (reference sequence). The CDR3 has 17 residues. The receptor was derived from a human donor with non-small cell lung cancer that progressed on radiotherapy plus ipilimumab. Source: peripheral blood, taken from a patient treated with radiotherapy plus ipilimumab. V is TRBV7-9 and J is TRBJ2-7; TRBD2 might be the D (7 bases). In DNA form, the CDR3 reads TGTGCCAGCAGCTTGAGCACGGGGGGCGGGATTGAAAACGAGCAGTACTTC. Protein sequence: CASSLSTGGGIENEQYF.